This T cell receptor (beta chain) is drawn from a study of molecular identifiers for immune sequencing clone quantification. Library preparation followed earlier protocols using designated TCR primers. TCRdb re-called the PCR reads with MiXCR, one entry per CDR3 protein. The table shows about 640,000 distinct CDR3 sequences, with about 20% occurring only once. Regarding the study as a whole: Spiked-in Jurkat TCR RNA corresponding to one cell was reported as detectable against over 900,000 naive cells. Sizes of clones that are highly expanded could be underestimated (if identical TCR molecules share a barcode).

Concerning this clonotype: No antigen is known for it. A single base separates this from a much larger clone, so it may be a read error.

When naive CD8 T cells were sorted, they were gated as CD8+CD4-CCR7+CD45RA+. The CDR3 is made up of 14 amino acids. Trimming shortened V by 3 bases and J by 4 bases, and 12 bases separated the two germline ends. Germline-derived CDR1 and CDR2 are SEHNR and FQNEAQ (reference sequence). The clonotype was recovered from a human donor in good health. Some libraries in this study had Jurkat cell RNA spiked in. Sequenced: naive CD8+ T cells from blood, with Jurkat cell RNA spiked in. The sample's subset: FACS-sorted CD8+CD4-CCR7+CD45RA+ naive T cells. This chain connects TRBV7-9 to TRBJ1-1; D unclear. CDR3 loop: CASSFPARSTEAFF. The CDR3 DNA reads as TGTGCCAGCAGCTTTCCGGCCCGGAGCACTGAAGCTTTCTTT.